Listed below are T cell receptor beta chains from one sample, sequenced in a study of cytomegalovirus exposure and HLA in healthy donors. Method: immunoSEQ multiplex PCR; TCRdb's copy keeps in-frame clones and lacks some. The data contain some 150,000 clones, roughly 76% of them singletons. Sequenced material: PBMCs. The receptor source for this set is a female donor in good health and CMV-seronegative. The CDR3 runs from the conserved cysteine through the conserved F or W. A D gene is named only where the DNA matches it firmly. The size of a clone is reported for some rows only, either as once, few or many, or as a class for expanded clones.

few	TRBV7-8	TRBD1	12	TRBJ1-2	TGTGCCAGCAGCGAGGGACAGCGAGGCTACACCTTC	CASSEGQRGYTF
NA	TRBV5-1	TRBD2	17	TRBJ2-1	TGCGCCAGCAACGGGGCTAGCGGGGGGAGCTCCTACAATGAGCAGTTCTTC	CASNGASGGSSYNEQFF
NA	TRBV28	NA	12	TRBJ2-1	TGTGCCAGCAGCCTTGGGCGGGATGAGCAGTTCTTC	CASSLGRDEQFF
NA	TRBV5-1	NA	15	TRBJ2-6	TGCGCCAGCAGCTCTAGGTTCTCTGGGGCCAACGTCCTGACTTTC	CASSSRFSGANVLTF
NA	TRBV4-1	NA	13	TRBJ2-7	TGCGCCAGCAGCCGAGACGACAGGTACGAGCAGTACTTC	CASSRDDRYEQYF
NA	TRBV11-2	NA	15	TRBJ1-1	TGTGCCAGCAGCTTAGATAGTTTCCAGTACACTAAAGCTTTCTTT	CASSLDSFQYTKAFF
NA	TRBV7-8	TRBD1	14	TRBJ2-7	TGTGCCAGCAGCTCCCGGGACAGCTCGGGCGAGCAGTACTTC	CASSSRDSSGEQYF
NA	TRBV19	NA	14	TRBJ1-1	TGTGCCAGTAGTATCGATCCAGGATACACTGAAGCTTTCTTT	CASSIDPGYTEAFF
NA	TRBV7-9	TRBD1	15	TRBJ2-7	TGTGCCAGCAGCTCGCAGGACAGGACGACCTACGAGCAGTACTTC	CASSSQDRTTYEQYF
NA	TRBV7-9	NA	12	TRBJ1-3	TGTTCCAGCAGCCCTCTCGGAAACACCATATATTTT	CSSSPLGNTIYF
NA	TRBV13	TRBD2	13	TRBJ2-5	TGTGCCAGCAGCTTCCAGCGGGGGCAGGCCCAGTACTTC	CASSFQRGQAQYF
NA	TRBV4-1	TRBD2	17	TRBJ2-5	TGCGCCAGCAGCTTAGTCGATAGCGGGGGTCTCCAAGAGACCCAGTACTTC	CASSLVDSGGLQETQYF
NA	TRBV29-1	NA	12	TRBJ1-1	TGCAGCGTTGTAAAGGGGCCCTCTGAAGCTTTCTTT	CSVVKGPSEAFF
NA	TRBV4-1	NA	15	TRBJ2-3	TGCGCCAGCAGCCAAGATGGCAGAAGCACAGATACGCAGTATTTT	CASSQDGRSTDTQYF
NA	TRBV5-6	NA	15	TRBJ2-7	TGTGCCAGCAACCGCCCGGACAGTGGGCTGAGGGAGCAGTACTTC	CASNRPDSGLREQYF
NA	TRBV4-2	NA	15	TRBJ2-7	TGTGCCAGCAGCCAAGCCTCAGGGGGGTCCTACGAGCAGTACTTC	CASSQASGGSYEQYF
NA	TRBV29-1	TRBD1	15	TRBJ1-3	TGCAGCGTTGCCACAGGGGAGGTTAGTGGAAACACCATATATTTT	CSVATGEVSGNTIYF
NA	TRBV19	TRBD1	15	TRBJ1-1	TGTGCCAGTAGTAATACAGGGGTGGCGAACACTGAAGCTTTCTTT	CASSNTGVANTEAFF
once	TRBV5-1	NA	13	TRBJ2-3	TGCGCCAGCAGCTTCAGTCCCACAGATACGCAGTATTTT	CASSFSPTDTQYF
NA	TRBV19	NA	15	TRBJ2-1	TGTGCCAGTAGTATTAAACTCCCCGGTTACAATGAGCAGTTCTTC	CASSIKLPGYNEQFF
NA	TRBV29-1	TRBD2	14	TRBJ2-2	TGCAGCGTTGAACTAGCGGGGAACACCGGGGAGCTGTTTTTT	CSVELAGNTGELFF
NA	TRBV6-1	NA	12	TRBJ2-7	TGTGCCACTACTCAGGCGTCCGACGAGCAGTACTTC	CATTQASDEQYF
NA	TRBV12-5	TRBD1	13	TRBJ1-1	TGTGCTAGTGGTCCCCCAGGGGGGACTGAAGCTTTCTTT	CASGPPGGTEAFF
NA	TRBV7-8	NA	13	TRBJ1-2	TGTGCCAGCAGCTTAGTGGACTGGGATGGCTACACCTTC	CASSLVDWDGYTF
NA	TRBV29-1	TRBD2	18	TRBJ2-1	TGCAGCGTTGGGGATTCGAGGGAGGGCCCGAGCTCCTACAATGAGCAGTTCTTC	CSVGDSREGPSSYNEQFF
NA	TRBV28	NA	16	TRBJ2-7	TGTGCCAGCAGTTTAATTGACGGAGGGGTGCCCTACGAGCAGTACTTC	CASSLIDGGVPYEQYF
NA	TRBV5-6	TRBD1	15	TRBJ1-1	TGTGCCAGCAGCGCAGGGACAGGGCCGTTCCGCGAAGCTTTCTTT	CASSAGTGPFREAFF
NA	TRBV27	NA	15	TRBJ1-1	TGTGCCAGCAGTTTAGTGCGGGGAGGGGAAACTGAAGCTTTCTTT	CASSLVRGGETEAFF
NA	TRBV6-6	NA	14	TRBJ2-2	TGTGCCAGCAGTTACTCGAGGGCCACCGGGGAGCTGTTTTTT	CASSYSRATGELFF
NA	TRBV27	TRBD2	14	TRBJ2-7	TGTGCCAGCAGTCTTCTAGCGGGGCCTCGGGAGCAGTACTTC	CASSLLAGPREQYF
NA	TRBV6-5	NA	14	TRBJ2-3	TGTGCCAGCAGTTACGATGTGGGGGCGGATACGCAGTATTTT	CASSYDVGADTQYF
few	TRBV25-1	NA	13	TRBJ2-7	TGTGCCAGCAGTTTAACGAGCTCCTACGAGCAGTACTTC	CASSLTSSYEQYF
NA	TRBV7-9	TRBD1	15	TRBJ1-2	TGTGCCAGCAGCCCGGGGACAGGGGGCGACTATGGCTACACCTTC	CASSPGTGGDYGYTF